The following is a TCR beta chain sequence with its context. Its antigen remains unidentified. The use of genomic DNA as template underpinned the TCR beta VDJ and CDR3 profiling. MiXCR, applied by TCRdb to the reads, yields one record per CDR3 protein. The table has about 150,000 distinct CDR3 sequences, 40% to 65% seen once. This entry belongs to a study of CD8+CD57+ T cells in acquired aplastic anemia. All sequencing subjects had displayed CD8+CD57+ cell expansion on flow cytometry. Study-wide results and caveats: Statistical testing detected no significant gap in CD8+ Simpson's diversity between patients and controls.

Germline CDR1 reads SNHLY; CDR2 reads FYNNEI. This CDR3 contains 15 residues. The V and J ends lost 5 bases and 5 bases respectively, with 19 bases between them. This TCR was sampled from a human donor with aplastic anemia. The chain uses TRBV2 and TRBJ2-7, with D unclear. The sequenced sample was sorted CD4+, CD8+, or CD8+CD57+ T cells (not recorded which) from PBMCs. The CDR3 region has the DNA TGTGCCAGCAGTAAGTCAGGAACAGCTTCTAACGAGCAGTACTTC. This sequence encodes CASSKSGTASNEQYF. The whole variable domain, remainder taken from reference TRBV2 and TRBJ2-7, is EPEVTQTPSHQVTQMGQEVILRCVPISNHLYFYWYRQILGQKVEFLVSFYNNEISEKSEIFDDQFSVERPDGSNFTLKIRSTKLEDSAMYFCASSKSGTASNEQYFGPGTRLTVT.